These T cell receptor beta chains were read from a single sample in a study of blood T cells in healthy people across ages. TCRdb reprocessed the 5' RACE reads with MiXCR, giving one entry per CDR3 protein. The sample includes around 800,000 distinct CDR3 sequences, around 24% of them seen just once. The same data also went into a second study, on T cells of mothers and their children.

The sequencing sample was made of blood. These TCRs come from a boy between 10 and 17 years old in good health. Both conserved end residues are part of each CDR3. Fields, in order: D gene, J gene, clone size, V gene, CDR3 protein, CDR3 DNA. A D gene is named only where the DNA matches it firmly. Where a row states a size, it is once, few, many or the class of an expanded clone; other rows omit it.

TRBD2	TRBJ2-3	NA	TRBV10-3	CAISSEKRGPTDTQYF	TGTGCCATCAGCTCCGAGAAGCGGGGCCCCACAGATACGCAGTATTTT
NA	TRBJ2-7	many	TRBV2	CAGGGQVYEQYF	TGTGCCGGTGGAGGACAAGTTTACGAGCAGTACTTC
TRBD1	TRBJ2-7	few	TRBV15	CATSRAGTGPREQYF	TGTGCCACCAGCAGAGCCGGGACAGGGCCTAGAGAGCAGTACTTC
NA	TRBJ2-4	NA	TRBV20-1	CSARDVDRGAKNIQYF	TGCAGTGCTAGAGATGTGGACAGAGGAGCCAAAAACATTCAGTACTTC
NA	TRBJ2-2	NA	TRBV12-3/TRBV12-4	CASSWADDTGELFF	TGTGCCAGCAGTTGGGCTGACGACACCGGGGAGCTGTTTTTT
TRBD2	TRBJ2-1	few	TRBV5-1	CASSFLAGGLSYNEQFF	TGCGCCAGCAGTTTCCTAGCGGGGGGTCTCTCCTACAATGAGCAGTTCTTC
NA	TRBJ2-3	few	TRBV7-9	CASSSYRDTATDTQYF	TGTGCCAGCAGTTCATACCGGGACACAGCGACAGATACGCAGTATTTT
TRBD1	TRBJ2-6	NA	TRBV6-1	CASRAGGSGANVLTF	TGTGCCAGCCGGGCAGGGGGCTCTGGGGCCAACGTCCTGACTTTC
NA	TRBJ2-5	NA	TRBV5-1	CASSWAEPSETQYF	TGCGCCAGCAGCTGGGCCGAACCTTCAGAGACCCAGTACTTC
NA	TRBJ2-7	NA	TRBV12-3/TRBV12-4	CASSSPGRDSYEQYF	TGTGCCAGCAGTTCCCCTGGACGGGACTCCTACGAGCAGTACTTC
NA	TRBJ2-1	NA	TRBV11-1	CASSSTYQNSEQFF	TGTGCCAGCAGCTCCACTTACCAGAATTCGGAGCAGTTCTTC
NA	TRBJ1-2	few	TRBV15	CATSLRTGNDYGYTF	TGTGCCACCAGCCTCCGGACGGGGAATGATTATGGCTACACCTTC
NA	TRBJ2-1	NA	TRBV29-1	CNVGGRGGRSNEQFF	TGCAACGTTGGTGGTCGAGGGGGGAGGAGCAATGAGCAGTTCTTC
NA	TRBJ1-1	NA	TRBV6-6	CASRNGGANTEAFF	TGTGCCAGCAGAAACGGAGGGGCGAACACTGAAGCTTTCTTT
NA	TRBJ2-5	few	TRBV7-2	CASMRGGALRETQYF	TGTGCCAGCATGAGGGGGGGGGCCCTCCGCGAGACCCAGTACTTC
TRBD1	TRBJ2-7	NA	TRBV12-3/TRBV12-4	CASSLGLGDSYEQYF	TGTGCCAGCAGTTTGGGCCTCGGGGACAGCTACGAGCAGTACTTC
NA	TRBJ2-5	many	TRBV5-5	CASSLGDEETQYF	TGTGCCAGCAGCTTGGGGGACGAGGAGACCCAGTACTTC
TRBD2	TRBJ2-4	few	TRBV30	CAWSATPEWAGENIQYF	TGTGCCTGGAGTGCCACACCGGAATGGGCGGGGGAGAACATTCAGTACTTC
NA	TRBJ2-1	NA	TRBV19	CASSMTPTSYNEQFF	TGTGCCAGTAGTATGACCCCGACCTCCTACAATGAGCAGTTCTTC
NA	TRBJ2-1	many	TRBV2	CASSGVGGSYNEQFF	TGTGCCAGCAGTGGGGTGGGTGGGTCCTACAATGAGCAGTTCTTC
NA	TRBJ2-5	NA	TRBV6-5	CASIIPSGRHSEETQYF	TGTGCCAGCATTATTCCATCGGGGAGGCATTCCGAAGAGACCCAGTACTTC
NA	TRBJ1-1	NA	TRBV28	CASEPYLTLPNTEAFF	TGTGCCAGCGAACCCTACCTAACGCTGCCGAACACTGAAGCTTTCTTT
NA	TRBJ2-1	NA	TRBV20-1	CSARDWEGGGSYNEQFF	TGCAGTGCTAGAGATTGGGAGGGGGGGGGTTCCTACAATGAGCAGTTCTTC
NA	TRBJ2-4	NA	TRBV5-6	CASSLLENIQYF	TGTGCCAGCAGCTTACTGGAAAACATTCAGTACTTC
NA	TRBJ1-3	few	TRBV11-2	CASSPLRGSSGNTIYF	TGTGCCAGCAGCCCATTAAGGGGGAGCTCTGGAAACACCATATATTTT
NA	TRBJ2-7	NA	TRBV21-1	CASSKGQGFEQYF	TGTGCCAGCAGCAAAGGACAGGGTTTCGAGCAGTACTTC
TRBD2	TRBJ2-5	once	TRBV9	CASSAGLAGGRQETQYF	TGTGCCAGCAGCGCCGGACTAGCGGGGGGTCGACAAGAGACCCAGTACTTC
NA	TRBJ1-3	NA	TRBV7-9	CASSAGGTTGNTMYF	TGTGCCAGCAGCGCGGGAGGGACCACTGGAAACACCATGTATTTT
NA	TRBJ1-6	NA	TRBV5-1	CASSLLFSYNSPLHF	TGCGCCAGCAGCTTGCTATTTTCCTATAATTCACCCCTCCACTTT
NA	TRBJ1-2	NA	TRBV20-1	CSARNEAQPYYGYTF	TGCAGTGCTAGAAATGAGGCCCAACCCTACTATGGCTACACCTTC
NA	TRBJ2-5	few	TRBV5-1	CASIATQYF	TGCGCCAGCATTGCGACCCAGTACTTC
NA	TRBJ2-7	NA	TRBV5-1	CASRVGAFPYEQYF	TGCGCCAGCAGGGTGGGAGCGTTCCCCTACGAGCAGTACTTC